The 22 T cell receptor beta chains below all came from one sample that was sequenced in a study of shared clonotypes between healthy human individuals. Clones were read by immunoSEQ multiplex PCR, and TCRdb kept only the in-frame ones, dropping some. The data show some 300,000 clones, around 79% seen once. Material for sequencing was memory CD4+ T cells sorted from blood. Subset here: CD45RA-negative fraction. All receptors come from a man aged 25-40 years in good health.

The chain recombines TRBV5-6 with TRBJ1-2; no firm D call. This CDR3 comprises 14 residues. CDR1 is SGHDT and CDR2 is YYEEEE in the germline V gene. The V end lost 6 bases, the J end lost 2 bases, and 14 bases lay between the germline ends. The CDR3 nucleotides read TGTGCCAGCAACCCACAAAGATCAAACTATGGCTACACCTTC. It specifies CASNPQRSNYGYTF.

This rearrangement joins TRBV10-3 to TRBJ2-5; 10 bases are a match to TRBD2. The CDR3 loop spans 14 amino acids. Trimming at V came to 4 bases and at J to 5 bases, leaving 4 bases not matched to a gene. Germline loops: CDR1 ENHRY, CDR2 SYGVKD. DNA of the CDR3: TGTGCCATCAGTGGGATAGCGGGAGGCGAGACCCAGTACTTC. Residues: CAISGIAGGETQYF.

J is TRBJ1-3 and V is TRBV5-1, with a tentative D call TRBD1 (5 bases). This CDR3 comprises 14 residues. From germline, CDR1 is SGHRS and CDR2 YFSETQ. Trimming left V 4 bases short and J 3 bases short, with 11 bases between. CDR3 region: CASSDGTDGNTIYF. In DNA, the CDR3 is TGCGCCAGCAGCGACGGGACCGATGGAAACACCATATATTTT.

This clone was seen a few times. The chain links TRBV2 to TRBJ2-7; D call uncertain. This CDR3 contains 14 residues. Trimming took 8 bases from V and 0 from J, leaving 14 bases between them. Germline CDR1 SNHLY, CDR2 FYNNEI. The CDR3, as DNA: TGTGCCAGCGGGCGGACCCGGAGCTCCTACGAGCAGTACTTC. Amino acid sequence: CASGRTRSSYEQYF.

The gene calls are TRBV21-1 and TRBJ1-2; the table calls TRBD1, which could not be checked here. TRBV21-1 is given as a pseudogene. This CDR3 is 16 amino acids long. CDR3 coding DNA: TGTGCCAGCAGCAAAGCGCTAAAGGACAGGGAGGGTGGCTACACCTTC. Amino acids: CASSKALKDREGGYTF.

The chain combines TRBV6-1 with TRBJ2-7, with 7 bases identical to TRBD1. The CDR3 spans 16 residues. Losses at the gene ends were 3 bases for V and 6 bases for J; bases not matched to a gene: 14. The germline CDR1 and CDR2 sequences are MNHNS and SASEGT. The CDR3 protein is CASSDISRQGLGEQYF. The CDR3 DNA reads as TGTGCCAGCAGTGACATATCGAGACAGGGTCTTGGCGAGCAGTACTTC.

The chain has TRBV27 and TRBJ2-1, with a possible D match to TRBD2 (5 bases). The CDR3 has 14 residues. Germline CDR1 is MNHEY and CDR2 is SMNVEV (reference sequence). Trimming left V 6 bases short and J 0 bases short, with 9 bases between. The CDR3 loop is CASRGAVSYNEQFF. The CDR3 DNA sequence: TGTGCCAGCAGAGGAGCGGTCTCCTACAATGAGCAGTTCTTC.

This clone was counted only a few times. The rearrangement links TRBV29-1 to TRBJ2-3; 7 nucleotides agree with TRBD2. The germline CDR1 and CDR2 sequences are SQVTM and ANQGSEA. The CDR3 sequence is 15 residues long. V was pared by 6 bases and J by 0 bases, with 9 bases of the junction left unmatched. CDR3 DNA: TGCAGCGTAGGACGGGGCGGGAGAAGCACAGATACGCAGTATTTT. Translated: CSVGRGGRSTDTQYF.

This clone has a handful of counts. The chain recombines TRBV27 with TRBJ2-2; no clear D gene. CDR1 and CDR2 from the germline V gene are MNHEY and SMNVEV (reference sequence). The CDR3 has 13 amino acids. V was clipped by 7 bases and J by 4 bases, with 10 bases between them. The CDR3 DNA sequence: TGTGCCAGCAAGAAGACGGGCACCGGGGAGCTGTTTTTT. As protein: CASKKTGTGELFF.

The chain combines TRBV7-9 with TRBJ2-7; no definite D call. Trimming removed 8 bases from V and 0 bases from J, with 14 bases in between. There are 14 residues in the CDR3. CDR1 SEHNR and CDR2 FQNEAQ come from the germline V gene (reference sequence). This chain's CDR3 is CASAQIASSYEQYF. CDR3 nucleotides: TGTGCCAGCGCACAGATAGCTTCCTCCTACGAGCAGTACTTC.

The chain uses TRBV6-1 and TRBJ2-1, with a weak D call TRBD2 (6 bases). The germline gives CDR1 MNHNS, CDR2 SASEGT. This CDR3 region has 15 residues. The ends were cut back, 3 bases at V and 4 bases at J, with 13 bases in the middle. The CDR3 here is CASSDGRGAYNEQFF. The CDR3 DNA follows: TGTGCCAGCAGTGACGGGAGAGGGGCATACAATGAGCAGTTCTTC.

The V and J genes are TRBV9 and TRBJ2-1, with 7 bases that match TRBD2. The CDR3 runs 15 residues. After removal of 2 bases from V and 4 bases from J, the junction contained 6 bases not matched to a gene. Germline loops: CDR1 SGDLS, CDR2 YYNGEE. CDR3 amino acids: CASSVAGTKYNEQFF. CDR3 nucleotides: TGTGCCAGCAGCGTCGCCGGGACTAAATACAATGAGCAGTTCTTC.

The chain has TRBV7-2 and TRBJ2-5; TRBD1 matches at 11 bases. The CDR3 consists of 18 residues. After removal of 5 bases from V and 7 bases from J, the junction contained 18 bases not matched to a gene. Germline loops: CDR1 SGHTA, CDR2 FQGNSA. CDR3 loop: CASSAGVGTGGNLGTQYF. The DNA for the CDR3 is TGTGCCAGCAGCGCCGGTGTTGGGACAGGGGGTAATCTTGGGACCCAGTACTTC.

At least ten counts were recorded for this clone. CDR3 protein: CASRTEIYEQYF. CDR3 coding DNA: TGTGCCAGCCGTACAGAGATTTACGAGCAGTACTTC. The V gene is TRBV2, the J gene TRBJ2-7; unclear D gene. This CDR3 contains 12 residues. From germline, CDR1 is SNHLY and CDR2 FYNNEI. Trimming shortened V by 8 bases and J by 4 bases, and 12 bases separated the two germline ends.

Only a few counts were recorded for this clone. The chain has TRBV6-1 and TRBJ2-2; no clear D gene. The CDR3 runs 15 residues. In germline, CDR1 is MNHNS, CDR2 SASEGT. V lost 8 bases to trimming and J lost 5 bases, with 18 bases between them. The CDR3 coding sequence is TGTGCCAGCCTTCCGGCTCTTCCCTGGACCGGGGAGCTGTTTTTT. It translates to CASLPALPWTGELFF.

This chain connects TRBV7-8 to TRBJ2-5; D ambiguous. CDR1 is SGHVS and CDR2 is FQNEAQ in the germline V gene. CDR3 length equals 14 residues. V lost 2 bases and J lost 3, with 10 bases in between. The CDR3 region is CASSLFRQKETQYF. CDR3 in DNA: TGTGCCAGCAGCTTATTTCGCCAAAAAGAGACCCAGTACTTC. The entire variable domain, with the rest obtained from reference TRBV7-8 and TRBJ2-5, is as follows: GAGVSQSPRYKVAKRGQDVALRCDPISGHVSLFWYQQALGQGPEFLTYFQNEAQLDKSGLPSDRFFAERPEGSVSTLKIQRTQQEDSAVYLCASSLFRQKETQYFGPGTRLLVL.

J is TRBJ2-2 and V is TRBV19; the match to TRBD2 covers 8 bases. This CDR3 region has 14 residues. V dropped 4 bases and J dropped 4; count of bases not matched to a gene: 2. CDR1 and CDR2 (germline): LNHDA, SQIVND (reference sequence). The CDR3 sequence: CASSTSGPTGELFF. The DNA of the CDR3 is TGTGCCAGTAGTACTAGCGGGCCCACCGGGGAGCTGTTTTTT. Complete variable domain (other parts from reference TRBV19 and TRBJ2-2): DGGITQSPKYLFRKEGQNVTLSCEQNLNHDAMYWYRQDPGQGLRLIYYSQIVNDFQKGDIAEGYSVSREKKESFPLTVTSAQKNPTAFYLCASSTSGPTGELFFGEGSRLTVL.

This sequence joins TRBV6-5 and TRBJ1-2, with D unclear. V was cut by 0 bases and J by 3 bases, with 8 bases left in between. Germline V gene data show CDR1 as MNHEY and CDR2 as SVGAGI. This CDR3 is built from 14 residues. CDR3 region: CASSYSALYYGYTF. The CDR3 nucleotides read TGTGCCAGCAGTTACTCGGCCCTATACTATGGCTACACCTTC.

This clone was seen only once. V usage is TRBV6-1 and J usage is TRBJ1-1; no definite D call. Germline assignment: CDR1 MNHNS and CDR2 SASEGT. This CDR3 has 11 residues. Trimming removed 6 bases from V and 6 bases from J, with 8 bases in between. The CDR3 bases are TGTGCCAGCAGGTCGACATCTGAAGCTTTCTTT. This translates into CASRSTSEAFF.

V is TRBV5-4 and J is TRBJ2-3; TRBD2 matches 14 bases. This CDR3 has 16 residues. The V and J ends lost 3 bases and 6 bases, in that order; junction bases with no gene match: 6. Germline assignment: CDR1 SGHNT and CDR2 YYREEE (reference sequence). The CDR3 DNA reads TGTGCCAGCAGCTCGGGACTAGCGGGAGTGGGGGATACGCAGTATTTT. Protein sequence: CASSSGLAGVGDTQYF.

This clone was seen a few times. Distinct nucleotide sequences in the sample also encode this CDR3. CDR3 loop: CASSVAVAGELFF. CDR3 in DNA: TGTGCCAGCAGCGTAGCCGTGGCCGGGGAGCTGTTTTTT. The chain couples TRBV9 to TRBJ2-2, with unresolved D. The CDR3 consists of 13 residues. Germline V gene data show CDR1 as SGDLS and CDR2 as YYNGEE. V shed 0 bases and J shed 6 bases, with 6 bases lying between them.

The chain has TRBV28 and TRBJ1-2; unclear D gene. Trimming took 4 bases from V and 13 from J, leaving 16 bases between them. This CDR3 region has 12 residues. Per germline, CDR1 MDHEN and CDR2 SYDVKM. In nucleotides, the CDR3 is TGTGCCAGCAGTTCTACGGACCACTGGTTCACCTTC. Protein product: CASSSTDHWFTF.